A selection of T cell receptor beta chains follows, all from one sample in a study of shared T cell receptors in the human thymus. This table comes from immunoSEQ multiplex PCR, and its TCRdb copy is limited to in-frame clones, with some not included. The data show roughly 710,000 clones, with 80% to 90% seen just once and 0.008% to 0.011% held by the top ten. These records were also assigned to another study, of human thymus T cells.

The sequencing input was thymocytes. Receptors were obtained from a girl less than two years old with a congenital heart defect. CDR3s include the opening cysteine and the closing phenylalanine or tryptophan. D genes are given only for firm matches. Only some rows state a clone size, as once, few, many or a class for expanded clones.

v_gene,j_gene,abundance,d_gene,CDR3aa,CDR3nt
TRBV10-1,TRBJ2-7,-,TRBD1,CASSGTGAYEQYF,TGCGCCAGCAGCGGGACAGGGGCCTACGAGCAGTACTTC
TRBV5-6,TRBJ1-3,-,-,CASSLNIPVRHTIYF,TGTGCCAGCAGCTTGAATATCCCTGTGAGGCACACCATATATTTT
TRBV5-5,TRBJ2-7,-,-,CASSFLPPQEPIVEQYF,TGTGCCAGCAGCTTCTTACCCCCACAGGAGCCCATAGTCGAGCAGTACTTC
TRBV5-1,TRBJ2-3,-,TRBD1,CASSLKPTETGKGADTQYF,TGCGCCAGCAGCCTTAAACCCACTGAGACAGGGAAGGGAGCAGATACGCAGTATTTT
TRBV5-6,TRBJ1-6,-,TRBD1,CASSLSFYRDRGNSPLHF,TGTGCCAGCAGCTTGAGCTTTTACCGGGACAGGGGTAATTCACCCCTCCACTTT
TRBV7-9,TRBJ1-1,-,-,CASRPFTGRVGWRDTEAFF,TGTGCCAGCAGACCTTTCACAGGGAGGGTGGGGTGGCGGGACACTGAAGCTTTCTTT
TRBV5-5,TRBJ1-1,-,-,CASSDDLGTEAFF,TGTGCCAGCAGCGACGACTTGGGCACTGAAGCTTTCTTT
TRBV5-6,TRBJ1-2,-,TRBD1,CASSPGQESNYGYTF,TGTGCCAGCAGCCCGGGACAGGAATCTAACTATGGCTACACCTTC
TRBV4-3,TRBJ2-7,-,TRBD2,CASSQRERDYEQYF,TGCGCCAGCAGCCAGCGGGAGAGGGACTACGAGCAGTACTTC
TRBV19,TRBJ1-5,-,-,CASSTVRNQPQHF,TGTGCCAGTAGTACGGTCCGGAATCAGCCCCAGCATTTT
TRBV7-6,TRBJ1-1,-,-,CASSPGERDTEAFF,TGTGCCAGCAGCCCGGGAGAGAGGGACACTGAAGCTTTCTTT
TRBV7-8,TRBJ1-2,-,-,CASSSQGPYGYTF,TGTGCCAGCAGCTCGCAGGGGCCCTATGGCTACACCTTC
TRBV5-1,TRBJ1-1,-,-,CASSLKPQVNTEAFF,TGCGCCAGCAGCTTAAAGCCACAGGTAAACACTGAAGCTTTCTTT
TRBV5-6,TRBJ1-2,-,TRBD1,CASSLNRGQSGGYTF,TGTGCCAGCAGCCTGAACAGGGGGCAGAGTGGGGGCTACACCTTC
TRBV10-3,TRBJ2-2,-,-,CAISGQADANTGELFF,TGTGCCATCAGTGGCCAGGCCGACGCGAACACCGGGGAGCTGTTTTTT
TRBV5-1,TRBJ1-1,-,-,CASSFIGRGLTEAFF,TGCGCCAGCAGCTTTATCGGACGCGGGCTCACTGAAGCTTTCTTT
TRBV5-4,TRBJ2-7,-,-,CASSLGLSPLFSPYEQYF,TGTGCCAGCAGCTTGGGTTTAAGTCCACTTTTTTCCCCCTACGAGCAGTACTTC
TRBV18,TRBJ2-5,-,TRBD2,CASSTSLAGGLQETQYF,TGTGCCAGCTCAACGTCGCTAGCGGGGGGCCTCCAAGAGACCCAGTACTTC
TRBV16,TRBJ2-7,once,-,CASSRALKAYEQYF,TGTGCCAGCAGCCGGGCTCTGAAGGCCTACGAGCAGTACTTC
TRBV25-1,TRBJ1-4,once,-,CASGLGARSEKLFF,TGTGCCAGCGGGTTGGGGGCCCGGAGTGAAAAACTGTTTTTT
TRBV4-1,TRBJ1-1,-,TRBD1,CASSQGANPTGDTEAFF,TGCGCCAGCAGCCAAGGGGCTAATCCGACAGGGGACACTGAAGCTTTCTTT
TRBV15,TRBJ1-4,-,TRBD1,CATSRRPGQASKSNEKLFF,TGTGCCACCAGCAGGCGACCGGGACAGGCCTCCAAGTCTAATGAAAAACTGTTTTTT
TRBV19,TRBJ1-1,-,-,CASSIRLGKITSGPIF,TGTGCCAGTAGTATACGGCTAGGAAAGATCACTAGCGGACCGATATTT
TRBV11-2,TRBJ1-1,few,-,CATLGGTENTEAFF,TGTGCCACACTTGGAGGGACGGAGAACACTGAAGCTTTCTTT
TRBV28,TRBJ1-5,-,-,CASSFGGADQPQHF,TGTGCCAGCAGTTTTGGGGGGGCCGATCAGCCCCAGCATTTT
TRBV5-5,TRBJ1-2,-,-,CASSWHNPPGGYGYTF,TGTGCCAGCAGCTGGCACAATCCCCCCGGGGGCTATGGCTACACCTTC
TRBV7-4,TRBJ2-6,once,TRBD2,CASSESGGTGANVLTF,TGTGCCAGCAGCGAATCCGGGGGGACTGGGGCCAACGTCCTGACTTTC
TRBV5-3,TRBJ2-3,-,TRBD1,CARSLDRGDTQYF,TGTGCCAGAAGCTTGGACAGGGGAGATACGCAGTATTTT
TRBV7-6,TRBJ1-5,-,TRBD1,CASSPRTGPTPQHF,TGTGCCAGCAGCCCTCGGACAGGTCCCACTCCCCAGCATTTT
TRBV27,TRBJ1-1,-,-,CASSWAGENTEAFF,TGTGCCAGCAGTTGGGCGGGGGAGAACACTGAAGCTTTCTTT
TRBV10-3,TRBJ2-2,-,TRBD1,CAISGGKQGDTGELFF,TGTGCCATCAGTGGGGGCAAACAGGGGGATACCGGGGAGCTGTTTTTT
TRBV18,TRBJ1-1,once,-,CASSAEGVWNTEAFF,TGTGCCAGCTCAGCCGAGGGGGTTTGGAACACTGAAGCTTTCTTT
TRBV19,TRBJ2-2,-,-,CASSIDTPPGSGWTGELFF,TGTGCCAGTAGTATAGATACCCCCCCGGGTAGCGGTTGGACCGGGGAGCTGTTTTTT
TRBV9,TRBJ2-7,-,-,CASSPHGLFEDGAFYEQYF,TGTGCCAGCAGCCCCCATGGACTATTCGAAGACGGGGCCTTCTACGAGCAGTACTTC
TRBV28,TRBJ1-1,-,TRBD1,CARRRTGSTEAFF,TGTGCCAGGCGCCGGACAGGGAGCACTGAAGCTTTCTTT
TRBV5-6,TRBJ1-6,-,-,CASSLIKRSGSHSPLHF,TGTGCCAGCAGCTTGATTAAACGGTCGGGATCCCATTCACCCCTCCACTTT
TRBV19,TRBJ1-6,once,-,CASSIGTAQIYNSPLHF,TGTGCCAGTAGTATAGGGACAGCCCAAATCTATAATTCACCCCTCCACTTT
TRBV5-1,TRBJ1-2,-,TRBD1,CASRPGTGPPWGYGYTF,TGCGCCAGCAGGCCCGGGACAGGGCCCCCCTGGGGCTATGGCTACACCTTC
TRBV27,TRBJ2-7,-,TRBD1,CASGTGGSYEQYF,TGTGCCAGCGGGACAGGGGGCTCCTACGAGCAGTACTTC
TRBV7-2,TRBJ1-6,-,-,CASRDSRVGNSPLHF,TGTGCCAGCAGGGATTCCAGGGTAGGGAATTCACCCCTCCACTTT
TRBV5-1,TRBJ1-6,-,TRBD1,CASSIKTGYSPLHF,TGCGCCAGCAGCATCAAGACAGGGTATTCACCCCTCCACTTT
TRBV25-1,TRBJ2-1,-,TRBD1,CASSEDRGIYNEQFF,TGTGCCAGCAGCGAGGACAGGGGAATTTACAATGAGCAGTTCTTC
TRBV28,TRBJ1-4,-,-,CASTTVAAATNEKLFF,TGTGCCAGCACGACTGTGGCGGCTGCAACTAATGAAAAACTGTTTTTT
TRBV29-1,TRBJ2-5,-,TRBD1,CSVGWDRGQETQYF,TGCAGCGTTGGGTGGGACAGAGGGCAAGAGACCCAGTACTTC
TRBV4-3,TRBJ2-2,-,-,CASSQDRHGELFF,TGCGCCAGCAGCCAAGACAGACACGGGGAGCTGTTTTTT